Described below is a single TCR beta chain sequence and its context. Its antigen has not been determined. No clone much larger than this one lies a single base away; base qualities are absent. Different DNA sequences within this sample yield the same CDR3. The sample is drawn from a study of Ad26.COV2.S vaccination and SARS-CoV-2 variants listed by TCRdb under 2021. Concerning the study at large: Vaccine-arm donors came from COV1001, a multicentre, randomized, double-blind, placebo-controlled phase I-IIa trial of Ad26.COV2.S in healthy adults. Ad26.COV2.S was administered intramuscularly at a dose of 5x10^10 or 1x10^11 viral particles, either as one shot or as two shots given 56 days apart. TCRbeta repertoire sequencing was used to assess the specificity and breadth of SARS-CoV-2-reactive T cell receptors after Ad26.COV2.S vaccination. The TCR-sequenced set comprised roughly 30 samples: some 20 Ad26.COV2.S vaccine recipients, 5 placebo recipients and 8 SARS-CoV-2 convalescent individuals. Trial participants were randomized into five groups of five, in which low-dose or high-dose Ad26.COV2.S was given once or twice, or placebo was given on both occasions. Blinding of investigators to trial group allocation was maintained during experiments and outcome assessment.

The immunoSEQ Assay was the method used to sequence TCRbeta CDR3 regions. After extraction, genomic DNA underwent amplification by bias-controlled multiplex PCR, followed by high-throughput sequencing. In the authors' own workflow: Collapsing and filtering of sequences were performed to quantify the absolute abundance of each unique TCRbeta CDR3 region. T cell fraction was estimated by normalizing TCRbeta template counts to usable DNA, which was measured by amplifying reference genes present in all nucleated cells. Repertoire TCRs were annotated as SARS-CoV-2-specific by exact matching of V gene, CDR3 amino acid sequence and J gene to a known reactive TCR set. The reference SARS-CoV-2 TCR set was derived from MIRA and filtered for enrichment in COVID-19-positive ImmuneCODE repertoires, a step that removed public or cross-reactive TCRs. Using the MIRA antigens, annotated TCRs were further analysed by specific ORF or by position within an ORF. Depth was the summed frequency of annotated unique rearrangements, while breadth was defined as annotated unique rearrangements over total unique productive rearrangements. Two-sided Wilcoxon rank-sum tests were used to compare TCR breadth between groups. In its TCRdb copy, this immuneACCESS table keeps in-frame sequences only and misses some clones. Where compared with another copy, unresolved V genes explain less than half of these, and the others have no known cause. The DNA was the basis for D and trimming; V, J and clone size are from that table. The sample includes hundreds of thousands of clones, with less than 90% observed a single time. In total, the top ten clones hold approximately 11% of the sample.

This specimen's treatment or condition label, per the study, means: roughly 19 received Ad26.COV2.S at low or high dose, single or two shots; roughly five received placebo; per-sample allocation not given. For vaccine and placebo recipients, the sequenced repertoires came from samples collected on day 63 after the first injection. Between 29 July and 7 August 2020, Cohort 1b enrolled 20 to 30 adults aged 18-55 years at one site in Boston, USA. Ad26.COV2.S was a replication-incompetent adenovirus type 26 vector that expressed a prefusion-stabilized SARS-CoV-2 spike protein derived from the original Wuhan strain. What the research found in general, with its limitations: The study was not powered to compare responses between vaccine doses or regimens. Ad26.COV2.S recipients had higher spike-specific TCR breadth than placebo recipients (P = 0.0014). Vaccine and placebo recipients had comparable non-spike TCR breadth, which fits with the vaccine containing only spike. The authors noted that the TCR breadth and depth analyses may have underestimated total T cell responses. Substantial breadth of spike-specific CD8+ and CD4+ T cell responses was reported after vaccination.

From a lookup of the germline V gene (reference sequence), CDR1 and CDR2 are LNHDA and SQIVND. Trimming accounts for 5 bases at V and 2 bases at J, while the number of junction bases matched to no gene is 0. The CDR3 holds 14 amino acids from the cysteine to the phenylalanine. The DNA shown is the 42-base CDR3, in frame from base 1. The specimen was peripheral blood, collected in a trial of Ad26.COV2.S vaccine versus placebo. This clonotype originated in a person between 18 and 65 years old who received the Ad26.COV2.S COVID-19 vaccine or a placebo. The chain links TRBV19 with TRBJ2-5, and TRBD2 aligns with 12 junction nucleotides. In nucleotide form, the sequence is TGTGCCAGTAGTGGACTAGCGGGACAAGAGACCCAGTACTTC. Translated, this gives CASSGLAGQETQYF.